The 30 T cell receptor beta chains listed next were all sequenced from one sample in a study of T-cell reconstitution after alpha-beta-depleted transplantation in children (dated by TCRdb to about 2016). Library creation used PCR. This sample was sequenced with an Illumina HiSeq 2500. Molecular barcoding was employed in the preparation of TCR libraries, with unique molecular identifiers being used to normalize TCRbeta repertoire quantification. Using fastp at Q25 and MiXCR, TCRdb reprocessed the public reads and kept productive beta chains. Records with the same CDR3 protein are collapsed into one entry carrying the most frequent genes and DNA. The sample profile shows some 530,000 distinct CDR3 sequences; 9.5% to 15% of them were found once. The leading ten clones occupy 4.5% to 6% of the sample. The specimen was PBMCs from the stem cell graft donor, collected from the stem cell graft. The receptor source for this set is a human donor who donated a stem cell graft to a child with combined immunodeficiency.

V and J are TRBV3-1 and TRBJ2-5; unclear D gene. V was cut by 3 bases and J by 5 bases, with 10 bases left in between. Germline V gives CDR1 LGHDT, CDR2 YNNKEL (reference sequence). The CDR3 runs to 13 residues. DNA of the CDR3: TGTGCCAGCAGCCATCTCGCAGAGGAGACCCAGTACTTC. This sequence encodes CASSHLAEETQYF.

The rearrangement links TRBV4-3 to TRBJ2-3; TRBD2 matches 12 bases. From germline, CDR1 is LGHNA and CDR2 YSLEER. V trimming: 1 base; J trimming: 11 bases; junction bases outside the gene matches: 7. This CDR3 is built from 15 residues. CDR3 sequence reads: CASSQGWTSGTWQYF. The CDR3 DNA reads TGCGCCAGCAGCCAAGGGTGGACTAGCGGGACCTGGCAGTATTTT.

This clonotype was seen a handful of times. The V call is TRBV9, the J call TRBJ2-1; 10 bases line up with TRBD1. This CDR3 is built from 15 residues. Germline lookup yields CDR1 SGDLS and CDR2 YYNGEE. V was pared by 3 bases and J by 7 bases, with 7 bases of the junction left unmatched. CDR3 sequence reads: CASSGQGAHGNEQFF. The CDR3 DNA is TGTGCCAGCAGCGGACAGGGGGCTCATGGGAATGAGCAGTTCTTC.

This clonotype was counted at least ten times. The chain uses TRBV25-1 and TRBJ2-3, with D perhaps TRBD1 or TRBD2 (5 bases each). This CDR3 comprises 16 residues. V was pared by 0 bases and J by 6 bases, with 16 bases between. Per the germline V gene, CDR1 is MGHDK and CDR2 is SYGVNS. This CDR3 reads CASSEYGGNGMDTQYF. In DNA, the CDR3 is TGTGCCAGCAGTGAATATGGGGGTAATGGGATGGATACGCAGTATTTT.

This clonotype showed up many times. The chain links TRBV4-3 to TRBJ2-1; perhaps D is TRBD1 or TRBD2 (5 bases each). V shed 4 bases and J shed 6 bases, with 13 bases lying between them. The CDR3 spans 14 residues. Germline V gene data show CDR1 as LGHNA and CDR2 as YSLEER. The CDR3 coding sequence is TGCGCCAGCAGCCCCTCGTTAGGGACCAATGAGCAGTTCTTC. Its translation: CASSPSLGTNEQFF.

This clonotype has a handful of counts. The chain couples TRBV20-1 to TRBJ2-3; TRBD2 might be the D (6 bases). V lost 5 bases, J lost 0 bases, and 15 bases lay in between. The CDR3 totals 15 residues. Per the germline V gene, CDR1 is DFQATT and CDR2 is SNEGSKA (reference sequence). This CDR3 reads CSASKLAPSTDTQYF. CDR3 nucleotides: TGCAGTGCTTCCAAGCTAGCGCCTAGCACAGATACGCAGTATTTT.

This chain connects TRBV9 to TRBJ2-6, with a weak D call TRBD2 (5 bases). The CDR3 totals 16 residues. Between the trimmed V and J ends, which lost 0 bases and 0 bases, there was a span of 7 bases. Germline assignment: CDR1 SGDLS and CDR2 YYNGEE. For the CDR3, the DNA is TGTGCCAGCAGCGTAGCCGCGGGCTCTGGGGCCAACGTCCTGACTTTC. It codes for CASSVAAGSGANVLTF.

Points on this clonotype: Sequence at one end of the junction differs from germline and may be a read error. The genes are TRBV6-2 or TRBV6-3 and TRBJ2-2, with a tentative D call TRBD1 (6 bases). Germline assignment: CDR1 MNHEY and CDR2 SVGEGT. The CDR3 is made up of 15 amino acids. Here the CDR3 reads CASSYATLGAGELFF. The CDR3 DNA follows: TGTGCCAGCAGTTACGCGACTCTGGGTGCAGGGGAACTGTTTTTT.

This clonotype was seen a handful of times. V gene TRBV12-3 or TRBV12-4 combines with J gene TRBJ1-6, with D unresolved. The CDR3 is 13 residues long. The V end lost 1 base, the J end lost 9 bases, and 7 bases lay between the germline ends. The DNA of the CDR3 is TGTGCCAGCAGTTTAGGTAGTGTTTCACCCCTCCACTTT. It yields the protein CASSLGSVSPLHF.

This clonotype came up a few times. The chain recombines TRBV12-3 or TRBV12-4 with TRBJ2-5, with D maybe TRBD1 (6 bases). V was clipped by 0 bases and J by 2 bases, with 10 bases between them. The CDR3 sequence is 15 residues long. The CDR3 DNA follows: TGTGCCAGCAGTTTAGCGCGACAGGAACAAGAGACCCAGTACTTC. The encoded protein is CASSLARQEQETQYF.

A few counts support this clonotype. The CDR3 DNA follows: TGTGCCAGCACCCCGGGGCTCGGCCTCAATGAGCAGTTCTTC. Its protein product is CASTPGLGLNEQFF. The chain is built from TRBV27 and TRBJ2-1, with D perhaps being TRBD1 or TRBD2 (5 bases each). CDR3 length equals 14 residues. Germline V lookup: CDR1 MNHEY, CDR2 SMNVEV (reference sequence). Trimming took 7 bases from V and 6 from J, leaving 16 bases between them.

This clonotype was seen ten or more times. This rearrangement joins TRBV9 to TRBJ2-1; 11 bases map to TRBD2. Trimming at V came to 4 bases and at J to 11 bases, leaving 2 bases not matched to a gene. The CDR3 loop spans 12 amino acids. Per the germline V gene, CDR1 is SGDLS and CDR2 is YYNGEE. Here the CDR3 reads CASSLAGGKQFF. The CDR3 DNA sequence: TGTGCCAGCAGCTTAGCGGGGGGGAAGCAGTTCTTC.

The rearrangement links TRBV6-2 or TRBV6-3 to TRBJ1-1; possibly TRBD1 for D (5 bases). The V end lost 2 bases, the J end lost 2 bases, and 12 bases lay between the germline ends. Germline V gives CDR1 MNHEY, CDR2 SVGEGT. This CDR3 is 15 amino acids long. CDR3: CASSYGGVGNTEAFF. The CDR3 nucleotides are TGTGCCAGCAGTTACGGGGGAGTCGGAAACACTGAAGCTTTCTTT.

This clonotype has a handful of counts. This chain joins TRBV5-1 and TRBJ1-2; 9 bases are shared with TRBD1. V lost 0 bases and J lost 4; bases outside the gene matches: 13. Germline assignment: CDR1 SGHRS and CDR2 YFSETQ. The CDR3 covers 18 residues. The CDR3 spells CASSLDPVGTGSVYGYTF. CDR3 DNA: TGCGCCAGCAGCTTGGACCCAGTCGGGACAGGGAGCGTCTATGGCTACACCTTC.

This clonotype was seen a few times. V gene TRBV6-2 or TRBV6-3 combines with J gene TRBJ2-5; D may correspond to TRBD1 or TRBD2 (5 bases each). This CDR3 comprises 16 residues. In germline, CDR1 is MNHEY, CDR2 SVGEGT. V dropped 0 bases and J dropped 2 bases, with 13 bases sitting between them. In DNA form, the CDR3 reads TGTGCCAGCAGTTACTCGAAGGGAGAGGGGCAAGAGACCCAGTACTTC. It encodes CASSYSKGEGQETQYF.

This clonotype was seen a handful of times. This CDR3 reads CASSDLIFEGAFF. CDR3 DNA sequence: TGTGCCAGCAGTGACTTAATTTTTGAGGGGGCTTTCTTT. The chain recombines TRBV2 with TRBJ1-1; a possible D gene is TRBD1 (5 bases). CDR1 is SNHLY, CDR2 FYNNEI, per germline. This CDR3 spans 13 amino acids. Trimming left V 3 bases short and J 11 bases short, with 16 bases between.

This clonotype was detected ten times or more. The chain has TRBV12-3 or TRBV12-4 and TRBJ1-6; D gene uncertain. Trimming cost V 3 bases and J 9 bases, with 6 bases left between them. The CDR3 totals 12 residues. The CDR3 DNA is TGTGCCAGCAGTTTTAATCGTTCACCCCTCCACTTT. Translation: CASSFNRSPLHF.

The chain uses TRBV2 and TRBJ2-3; D unclear. CDR1 SNHLY and CDR2 FYNNEI come from the germline V gene. V was trimmed by 1 base and J by 6 bases, leaving 5 bases between them. The CDR3 is made up of 12 amino acids. The CDR3 nucleotides are TGTGCCAGCAGTGAAGTCCGGGATACGCAGTATTTT. It codes for CASSEVRDTQYF. Supplemented by reference TRBV2 and TRBJ2-3, the full variable domain reads EPEVTQTPSHQVTQMGQEVILRCVPISNHLYFYWYRQILGQKVEFLVSFYNNEISEKSEIFDDQFSVERPDGSNFTLKIRSTKLEDSAMYFCASSEVRDTQYFGPGTRLTVL.

This chain connects TRBV12-3 or TRBV12-4 to TRBJ2-7, with D unclear. The germline V and J ends were trimmed by 6 bases and 3 bases, with 12 bases remaining between them. This CDR3 comprises 13 residues. CDR3 protein: CASSHGPFYEQYF. The DNA for the CDR3 is TGTGCCAGCAGCCACGGACCCTTCTACGAGCAGTACTTC.

The chain has TRBV2 and TRBJ1-2; D uncertain. The CDR3 runs 12 residues. V was shortened by 6 bases and J by 6 bases, with 11 bases between the two germline ends. Germline-derived CDR1 and CDR2 are SNHLY and FYNNEI. The CDR3 DNA follows: TGTGCCAGCAGGACTGACGGTGATGGCTACACCTTC. It encodes CASRTDGDGYTF. Filled out from reference TRBV2 and TRBJ1-2, the complete variable domain reads EPEVTQTPSHQVTQMGQEVILRCVPISNHLYFYWYRQILGQKVEFLVSFYNNEISEKSEIFDDQFSVERPDGSNFTLKIRSTKLEDSAMYFCASRTDGDGYTFGSGTRLTVV.

The chain has TRBV20-1 and TRBJ1-2; no clear D. There are 13 residues in the CDR3. Germline CDR1 and CDR2: DFQATT and SNEGSKA (reference sequence). The V gene lost 0 bases and the J gene lost 3 bases, with 8 bases spanning the gap. CDR3 nucleotides: TGCAGTGCTAGAGATCCGTTACACTATGGCTACACCTTC. It encodes CSARDPLHYGYTF.

This clonotype was picked up a small number of times. V usage is TRBV12-3 or TRBV12-4 and J usage is TRBJ2-7; D not certain. The CDR3 loop spans 14 amino acids. The V end was cut by 6 bases, the J end by 2 bases, with 14 bases between. The CDR3 protein is CASSQTDRAYEQYF. As DNA, the CDR3 is TGTGCCAGCAGCCAGACCGACCGAGCCTACGAGCAGTACTTC.

In this sample, this clonotype turned up a few times. The chain couples TRBV7-9 to TRBJ2-7; D unresolved. Trimming removed 1 base from V and 8 bases from J, with 9 bases in between. The CDR3 has 12 residues. Germline-derived CDR1 and CDR2 are SEHNR and FQNEAQ (reference sequence). CDR3 region: CASSLGDYKQYF. The CDR3 region has the DNA TGTGCCAGCAGCTTAGGGGATTACAAGCAGTACTTC.

About this clonotype: A junction boundary mismatches the germline segment, possibly from a read error. The J gene is TRBJ2-7, the V gene TRBV20-1, with 10 bases identical to TRBD1. Germline values: CDR1 DFQATT, CDR2 SNEGSKA (reference sequence). This CDR3 has 19 amino acids. The CDR3 is CCASFGPGGSGTGVYEQYF. CDR3 nucleotides: TGCTGTGCTAGTTTTGGACCCGGCGGAAGCGGGACAGGGGTGTACGAGCAGTACTTC.

This clonotype has only a few counts. The CDR3 DNA is TGTGCCAGCAGGATCCGGGACGGCTACTACGAGCAGTACTTC. It yields the protein CASRIRDGYYEQYF. V usage is TRBV7-2 and J usage is TRBJ2-7, with D perhaps TRBD1 or TRBD2 (5 bases each). V lost 6 bases to trimming and J lost 3 bases, with 15 bases between them. Germline V gives CDR1 SGHTA, CDR2 FQGNSA. The CDR3 is made up of 14 amino acids.

The chain carries TRBV7-3 and TRBJ2-1; 10 bases agree with TRBD1. Germline CDR1 is SGHTA and CDR2 is FQGTGA. The CDR3 is 16 amino acids. J lost 8 bases, V lost 2 bases, and 9 bases had no gene match. CDR3 loop: CASSLSNGQGEDEQFF. In nucleotides, the CDR3 is TGTGCCAGCAGCTTATCGAACGGACAGGGGGAAGATGAGCAGTTCTTC.

This clonotype appeared many times. The chain employs TRBV7-9 and TRBJ2-2, with D hard to call. With 3 bases removed from V and 2 bases from J, the gap between germline ends came to 7 bases. The length of the CDR3 is 14 residues. CDR1 and CDR2 (germline): SEHNR, FQNEAQ (reference sequence). The CDR3, as DNA: TGTGCCAGCAGCTTGCGAGCCAACACCGGGGAGCTGTTTTTT. It translates to CASSLRANTGELFF. Complete variable domain (other parts from reference TRBV7-9 and TRBJ2-2): DTGVSQNPRHKITKRGQNVTFRCDPISEHNRLYWYRQTLGQGPEFLTYFQNEAQLEKSRLLSDRFSAERPKGSFSTLEIQRTEQGDSAMYLCASSLRANTGELFFGEGSRLTVL.

In its sample, this clonotype was seen a few times. The V and J genes are TRBV28 and TRBJ1-2, with D hard to call. In germline, CDR1 is MDHEN, CDR2 SYDVKM. Trimming left V 8 bases short and J 6 bases short, with 16 bases between. This CDR3 has 13 amino acids. The CDR3 DNA is TGTGCCAGCGCCCCCCGGGAAAGGCATGGCTACACCTTC. The encoded protein is CASAPRERHGYTF.

The chain has TRBV25-1 and TRBJ2-3, with D perhaps TRBD1 or TRBD2 (5 bases each). The length of the CDR3 is 13 residues. From germline, CDR1 is MGHDK and CDR2 SYGVNS. V lost 6 bases and J lost 2, with 9 bases in between. The CDR3 DNA sequence: TGTGCCAGCAGCCCGGGGCCCACAGATACGCAGTATTTT. Translating it yields CASSPGPTDTQYF.

The chain is built from TRBV9 and TRBJ2-3; D unresolved. Germline V gene lookup returns CDR1 SGDLS and CDR2 YYNGEE. V lost 3 bases and J 5 bases, leaving 10 bases between the germline ends. The CDR3 contains 13 residues. The CDR3 nucleotides are TGTGCCAGCAGCGGGGTTGGTATAGATACGCAGTATTTT. Residues: CASSGVGIDTQYF.